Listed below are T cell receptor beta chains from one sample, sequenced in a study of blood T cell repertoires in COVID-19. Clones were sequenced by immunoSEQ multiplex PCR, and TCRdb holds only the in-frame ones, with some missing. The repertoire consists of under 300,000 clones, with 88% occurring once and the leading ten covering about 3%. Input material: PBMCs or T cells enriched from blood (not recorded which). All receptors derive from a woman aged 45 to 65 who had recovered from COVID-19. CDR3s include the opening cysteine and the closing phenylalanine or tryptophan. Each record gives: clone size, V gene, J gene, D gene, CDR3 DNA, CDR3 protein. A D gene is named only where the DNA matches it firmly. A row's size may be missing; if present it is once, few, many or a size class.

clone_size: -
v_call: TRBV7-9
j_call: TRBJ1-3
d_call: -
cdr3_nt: TGTGCCAGCAGCAGCCGGGACACCGCTTACTCTGGAAACACCATATATTTT
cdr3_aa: CASSSRDTAYSGNTIYF

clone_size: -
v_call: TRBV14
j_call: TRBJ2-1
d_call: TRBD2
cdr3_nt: TGTGCCAGCAGCCAGGGACTAAGCTCCTACAATGAGCAGTTCTTC
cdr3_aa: CASSQGLSSYNEQFF

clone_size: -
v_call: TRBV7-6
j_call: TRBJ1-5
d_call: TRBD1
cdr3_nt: TGTGCCAGCAGCTTGACAGGGGGCCAGCAGCCCCAGCATTTT
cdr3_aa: CASSLTGGQQPQHF

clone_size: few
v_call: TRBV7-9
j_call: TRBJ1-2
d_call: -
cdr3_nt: TGTGCCAGCAGCCCAAATATGGGGGACTTGAGCGTCTATGGCTACACCTTC
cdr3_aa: CASSPNMGDLSVYGYTF

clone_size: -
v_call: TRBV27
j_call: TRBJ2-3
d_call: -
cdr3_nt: TGTGCCAGCAGTTTAGGGGCTTCCAATACGCAGTATTTT
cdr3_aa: CASSLGASNTQYF

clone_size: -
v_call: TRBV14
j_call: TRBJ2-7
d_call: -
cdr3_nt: TGTGCCAGCAGCTACTCTCGCGGCGCCTACGAGCAGTACTTC
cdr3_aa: CASSYSRGAYEQYF

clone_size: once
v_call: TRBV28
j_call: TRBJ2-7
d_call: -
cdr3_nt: TGTGCCAGCAGTTTATCAGGGGCTAACGCCTACGAGCAGTACTTC
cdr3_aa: CASSLSGANAYEQYF

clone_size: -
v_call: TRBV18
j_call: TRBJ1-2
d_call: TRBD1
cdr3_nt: TGTGCCAGCTCACGCACACAGGGGCTCGGAGCAGCTAACTATGGCTACACCTTC
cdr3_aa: CASSRTQGLGAANYGYTF

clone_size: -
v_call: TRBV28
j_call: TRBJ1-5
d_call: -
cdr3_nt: TGTGCCAGCAGTGATGGAGGCGGCAATCAGCCCCAGCATTTT
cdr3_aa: CASSDGGGNQPQHF

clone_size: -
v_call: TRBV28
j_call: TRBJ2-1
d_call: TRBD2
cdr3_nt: TGTGCCAGCAGTTTCGCCCTAGCGGGCTTTCTCAAGGACAATGAGCAGTTCTTC
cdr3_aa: CASSFALAGFLKDNEQFF

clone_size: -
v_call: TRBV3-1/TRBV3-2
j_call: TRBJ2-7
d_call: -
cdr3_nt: TGTGCCAGCAGCCAAGTCCTCTCCGAGCAGTACTTC
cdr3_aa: CASSQVLSEQYF

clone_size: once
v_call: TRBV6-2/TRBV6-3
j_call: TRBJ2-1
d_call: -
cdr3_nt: TGTGCCAGCAGCCCTTTATCGGGGAGCTCCTACAATGAGCAGTTCTTC
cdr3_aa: CASSPLSGSSYNEQFF

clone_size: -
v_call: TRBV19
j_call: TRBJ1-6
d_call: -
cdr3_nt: TGTGCCAGTAGTGTCAGGGGAAATTCACCCCTCCACTTT
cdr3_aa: CASSVRGNSPLHF

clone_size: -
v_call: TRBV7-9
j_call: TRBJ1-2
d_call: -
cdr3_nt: TGTGCCAGCAGCTTATCAGGTCACTATGGCTACACCTTC
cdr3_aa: CASSLSGHYGYTF

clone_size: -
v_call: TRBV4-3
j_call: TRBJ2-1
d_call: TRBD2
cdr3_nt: TGCGCCAGCAGCCAAGAGACTAGCGGGAGTTCTGAGCAGTTCTTC
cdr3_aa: CASSQETSGSSEQFF

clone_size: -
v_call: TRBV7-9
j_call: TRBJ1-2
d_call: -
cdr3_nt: TGTGCCAGCAGCTTAGTCAGGGACTATGGCTACACCTTC
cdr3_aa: CASSLVRDYGYTF

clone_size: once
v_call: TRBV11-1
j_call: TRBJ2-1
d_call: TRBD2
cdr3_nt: TGTGCCAGCAGTCTAGCGGGAGGGTCCTACAATGAGCAGTTCTTC
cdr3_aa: CASSLAGGSYNEQFF

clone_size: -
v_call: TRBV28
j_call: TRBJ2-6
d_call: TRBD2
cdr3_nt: TGTGCCAGCAGTTCCACGGGGGGAGGGGCAGGGGCCAACGTCCTGACTTTC
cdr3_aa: CASSSTGGGAGANVLTF

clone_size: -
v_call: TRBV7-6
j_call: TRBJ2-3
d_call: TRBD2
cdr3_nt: TGTGCCAGCAGCTTAGTTACTAGCGTGCAAACGCAGTATTTT
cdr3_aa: CASSLVTSVQTQYF

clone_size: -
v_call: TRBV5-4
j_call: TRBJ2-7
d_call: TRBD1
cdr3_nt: TGTGCCAGCAGCTTGGGACAGGGGGCGCCCTATTCCTACGAGCAGTACTTC
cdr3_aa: CASSLGQGAPYSYEQYF

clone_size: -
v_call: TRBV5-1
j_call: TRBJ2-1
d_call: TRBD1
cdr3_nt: TGCGCCAGCAGCTTGTATGTGGGACAGGGGGCAGGAACCTACAATGAGCAGTTCTTC
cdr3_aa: CASSLYVGQGAGTYNEQFF

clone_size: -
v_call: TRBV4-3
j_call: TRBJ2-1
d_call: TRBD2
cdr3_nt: TGCGCCAGCAGCCAAGAGGGACTAGCTTACAATGAGCAGTTCTTC
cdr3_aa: CASSQEGLAYNEQFF

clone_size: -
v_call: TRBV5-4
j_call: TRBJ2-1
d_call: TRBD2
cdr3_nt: TGTGCCAGCAGCCTAAGACTAGCGGGAGCTAGTGATGAGCAGTTCTTC
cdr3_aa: CASSLRLAGASDEQFF

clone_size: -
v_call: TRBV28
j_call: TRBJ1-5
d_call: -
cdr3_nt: TGTGCCAGCTCCAACCGCATTACGGCAGGGAACCAGCCCCAGCATTTT
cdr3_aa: CASSNRITAGNQPQHF

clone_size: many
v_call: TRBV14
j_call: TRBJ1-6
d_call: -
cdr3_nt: TGTGCCAGCAGCCAAGATCGGGGTTACAATTCACCCCTCCACTTT
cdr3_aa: CASSQDRGYNSPLHF

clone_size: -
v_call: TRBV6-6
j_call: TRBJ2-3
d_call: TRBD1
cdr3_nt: TGTGCCAGCAGTTACCCGGGACAGGGAATCACAGATACGCAGTATTTT
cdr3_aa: CASSYPGQGITDTQYF

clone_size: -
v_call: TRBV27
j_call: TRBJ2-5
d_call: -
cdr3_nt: TGTGCCAGCATCTCCGCGACAGGAGGGACCCAGTACTTC
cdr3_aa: CASISATGGTQYF

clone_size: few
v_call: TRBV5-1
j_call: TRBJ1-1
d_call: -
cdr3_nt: TGCGCCAGCAGCTTGGCCGCAGGCGTGAACACTGAAGCTTTCTTT
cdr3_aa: CASSLAAGVNTEAFF

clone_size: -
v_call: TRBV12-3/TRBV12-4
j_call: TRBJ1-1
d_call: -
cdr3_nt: TGTGCCAGCAGACAGCAGGGCTCTGAAGCTTTCTTT
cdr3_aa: CASRQQGSEAFF

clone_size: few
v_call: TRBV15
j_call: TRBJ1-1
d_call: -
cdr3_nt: TGTGCCACCAGCAGAGGGGGAGGGCCCGAAGCTTTCTTT
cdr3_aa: CATSRGGGPEAFF

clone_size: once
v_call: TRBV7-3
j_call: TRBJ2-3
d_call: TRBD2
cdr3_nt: TGTGCCAGCAGCTTGGGACTAGCGGGCACAGATACGCAGTATTTT
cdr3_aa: CASSLGLAGTDTQYF

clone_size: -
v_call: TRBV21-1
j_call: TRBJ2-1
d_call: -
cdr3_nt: TGTGCCAGCAGCCGTGGACTAGCGGAGAGCTCCTACAATGAGCAGTTCTTC
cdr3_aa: CASSRGLAESSYNEQFF

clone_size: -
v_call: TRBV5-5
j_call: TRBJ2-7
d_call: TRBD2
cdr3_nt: TGTGCCAGCAGCTTCGGTGGCACTAGCGGGAGCTACGAGCAGTACTTC
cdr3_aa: CASSFGGTSGSYEQYF

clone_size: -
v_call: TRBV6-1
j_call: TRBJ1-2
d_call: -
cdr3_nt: TGTGCCAGCAGTGAGAGTGATTCTTCGAGTGGCTACACCTTC
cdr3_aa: CASSESDSSSGYTF

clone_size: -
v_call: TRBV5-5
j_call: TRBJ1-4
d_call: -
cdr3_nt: TGTGCCAGCAGCTTGTCCGGGGCAACTAATGAAAAACTGTTTTTT
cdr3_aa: CASSLSGATNEKLFF

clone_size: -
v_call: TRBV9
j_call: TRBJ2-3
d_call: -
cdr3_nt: TGTGCCAGCAGCTCCGGACAGACTTTGGATACGCAGTATTTT
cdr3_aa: CASSSGQTLDTQYF

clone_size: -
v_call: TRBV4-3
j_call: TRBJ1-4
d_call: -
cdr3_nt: TGCGCCAGCAGCCGAGCAGGGGCAACTAATGAAAAACTGTTTTTT
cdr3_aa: CASSRAGATNEKLFF

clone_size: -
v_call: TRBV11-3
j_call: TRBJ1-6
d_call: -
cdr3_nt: TGTGCCAGCAGCTTATTAGCGGGCGCAAATTCACCCCTCCACTTT
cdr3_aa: CASSLLAGANSPLHF

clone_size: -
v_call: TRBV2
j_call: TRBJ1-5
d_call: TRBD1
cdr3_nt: TGTGCCAGCAGAGGGACAGGCTATAGCAATCAGCCCCAGCATTTT
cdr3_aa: CASRGTGYSNQPQHF

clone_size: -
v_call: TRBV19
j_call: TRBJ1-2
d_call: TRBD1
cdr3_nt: TGTGCCAGTAGTAACCCGGGACAGGGGAACTATGGCTACACCTTC
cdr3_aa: CASSNPGQGNYGYTF

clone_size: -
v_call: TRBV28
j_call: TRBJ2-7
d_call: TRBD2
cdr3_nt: TGTGCCAGCAGTTTACGAGCGGGAGGATCCTACGAGCAGTACTTC
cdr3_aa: CASSLRAGGSYEQYF

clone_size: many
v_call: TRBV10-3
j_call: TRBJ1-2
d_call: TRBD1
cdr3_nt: TGTGCCATCAGCATATCCGGGACAGGGATAGCTGGCTACACCTTC
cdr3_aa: CAISISGTGIAGYTF

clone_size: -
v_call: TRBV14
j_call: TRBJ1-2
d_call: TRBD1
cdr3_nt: TGTGCCAGCTCCAAGATGGACAGGGAGGGAGGCTACACCTTC
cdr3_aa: CASSKMDREGGYTF

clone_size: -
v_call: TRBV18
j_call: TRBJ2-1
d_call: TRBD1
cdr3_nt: TGTGCCAGCTCACCTGACAGGGTAGACTACAATGAGCAGTTCTTC
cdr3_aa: CASSPDRVDYNEQFF

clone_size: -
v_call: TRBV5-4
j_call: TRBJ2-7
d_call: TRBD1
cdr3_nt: TGTGCCAGCAGCTTCAGGACAGGGGTATCTTCCGAGCAGTACTTC
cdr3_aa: CASSFRTGVSSEQYF